This T cell receptor beta chain is from a study of T cells after posttransplantation cyclophosphamide. Between the trimmed V and J ends, which lost 5 bases and 4 bases, there was a span of 18 bases. The germline V gene has CDR1 MNHEY and CDR2 SMNVEV (reference sequence). CDR3 size: 15 residues. Findings and limits, study-wide: Donor CD8+ memory clones often dominated recipient blood repertoires at later times. TRB clonality was highly associated with recipient CMV seropositivity and reactivation. Tissue-infiltrating T cells from skin or gut overlapped little with blood T cells.

Concerning this clone itself: The antigen is undetermined.

The related graft donor's blood sample was taken on the day of bone marrow donation. Data came from immunoSEQ multiplex PCR; TCRdb stores just in-frame clones and leaves some out. This repertoire shows under 75,000 clones, around 93% found once; its top ten account for roughly 3%. The clonotype was recovered from a woman in her twenties or thirties in good health and a related stem cell transplant donor. Sequencing was carried out using PBMCs. The J gene is TRBJ2-7, the V gene TRBV27; the D gene could be TRBD1 or TRBD2 (7 bases each). CDR3 sequence: CASSPRGKGGYEQYF. DNA for the CDR3: TGTGCCAGCAGTCCCAGGGGGAAGGGGGGGTACGAGCAGTACTTC.